This entry lists 18 T cell receptor beta chains sequenced from one sample in a study of radiotherapy plus CTLA-4 blockade in lung cancer. Method: immunoSEQ multiplex PCR; TCRdb's copy keeps in-frame clones and lacks some. The data show about 84,000 clones, 72% seen once. This specimen was peripheral blood, taken from a patient treated with radiotherapy plus ipilimumab. These receptors all stem from a human donor with non-small cell lung cancer that progressed on radiotherapy plus ipilimumab.

The chain couples TRBV11-2 to TRBJ2-3; D may be TRBD2 (7 bases). From germline, CDR1 is SGHAT and CDR2 FQNNGV. The CDR3 is 14 amino acids. The V gene lost 4 bases and the J gene lost 5 bases, with 13 bases spanning the gap. CDR3 DNA: TGTGCCAGCAGCTCCCTCGGGGGGCGAGATACGCAGTATTTT. Translation gives CASSSLGGRDTQYF.

As DNA, the CDR3 is TGCGCCAGCAGCTTGTCAGGCGGGGGGGCCTTCGCCGGGGAGCTGTTTTTT. Encoded protein: CASSLSGGGAFAGELFF. J is TRBJ2-2 and V is TRBV5-1; 9 nucleotides align to TRBD2. V lost 1 base, J lost 6 bases, and 10 bases stayed unmatched. The CDR3 has 17 amino acids. The germline V gene has CDR1 SGHRS and CDR2 YFSETQ.

V usage is TRBV2 and J usage is TRBJ1-5, with D tentatively TRBD1 (6 bases). The CDR3 totals 15 residues. Germline assignment: CDR1 SNHLY and CDR2 FYNNEI. The V and J ends lost 6 bases and 8 bases respectively, with 20 bases between them. The chain's CDR3 is CASRSAGDALEPQHF. DNA for the CDR3: TGTGCCAGCAGGTCGGCAGGGGACGCCCTTGAGCCCCAGCATTTT.

This chain links TRBV5-1 with TRBJ2-1, with TRBD1 identical over 8 bases. Per the germline V gene, CDR1 is SGHRS and CDR2 is YFSETQ. The CDR3 has 16 amino acids. The J segment lost 2 bases and the V segment lost 4 bases, leaving 8 bases of the junction unmatched. The CDR3 nucleotides are TGCGCCAGCAGCCAAGATTCAGGGGGCGCCTACAATGAGCAGTTCTTC. Its protein product is CASSQDSGGAYNEQFF.

The J gene is TRBJ1-1, the V gene TRBV30; D unresolved. Germline V gene sequence: CDR1 GTSNPN, CDR2 SVGIG (reference sequence). This CDR3 region has 10 residues. Trimming pared 6 bases from V and 3 bases from J, leaving 5 bases between. The CDR3 nucleotides read TGTGCCTGTTCGGACACTGAAGCTTTCTTT. It is translated as CACSDTEAFF.

This chain uses TRBV30 with TRBJ1-3; possibly TRBD1 for D (6 bases). The CDR3 is 15 residues long. V was cut by 3 bases and J by 0 bases, with 12 bases left in between. CDR1 and CDR2 from the germline V gene are GTSNPN and SVGIG (reference sequence). The DNA for the CDR3 is TGTGCCTGGAGCGGGGGGGCGAGCTCTGGAAACACCATATATTTT. Amino acid sequence: CAWSGGASSGNTIYF.

This chain joins TRBV6-5 and TRBJ1-2; D uncertain. The CDR3 consists of 13 residues. The germline V gene has CDR1 MNHEY and CDR2 SVGAGI. Trimming took 8 bases from V and 0 from J, leaving 10 bases between them. CDR3 sequence reads: CASARTANYGYTF. The CDR3 DNA sequence: TGTGCCAGCGCACGGACGGCTAACTATGGCTACACCTTC.

This clone was seen a handful of times. The genes are TRBV7-8 and TRBJ1-1, with no clear D. V lost 5 bases and J 0 bases, leaving 7 bases between the germline ends. Germline CDR1 SGHVS, CDR2 FQNEAQ. This CDR3 comprises 13 residues. CDR3 sequence (DNA): TGTGCCAGCAGCCCAACAATGAACACTGAAGCTTTCTTT. As protein: CASSPTMNTEAFF.

This clone appeared once. This same CDR3 is encoded by further DNA sequences in the sample. V and J are TRBV27 and TRBJ1-1; 7 bases are a match to TRBD1. The CDR3 length is 14 residues. The J segment lost 2 bases and the V segment lost 4 bases, leaving 4 bases of the junction unmatched. CDR1 and CDR2 from the germline V gene are MNHEY and SMNVEV (reference sequence). CDR3 residues: CASSSRDRNTEAFF. Written as DNA, the CDR3 is TGTGCCAGCAGTTCCCGGGACAGAAACACTGAAGCTTTCTTT.

The CDR3 sequence: CASSLQVAVDYGYTF. CDR3 DNA: TGTGCCAGCAGTTTACAGGTGGCTGTCGACTATGGCTACACCTTC. The rearrangement joins TRBV28 to TRBJ1-2; D call uncertain. CDR3 size: 15 residues. V lost 2 bases, J lost 3 bases, and 13 bases lay in between. Germline lookup yields CDR1 MDHEN and CDR2 SYDVKM.

This rearrangement joins TRBV11-3 to TRBJ2-3; 9 bases fit TRBD2. The ends lost 5 bases at V and 2 bases at J; junction bases unmatched: 5. CDR3 length: 15 residues. Germline values: CDR1 SGHNT, CDR2 YENEEA. CDR3 in DNA: TGTGCCAGCAGCGCGAGCGGGGGGACCACAGATACGCAGTATTTT. Its translation is CASSASGGTTDTQYF.

The table lists this clone with a few counts. The chain couples TRBV6-5 to TRBJ1-3; perhaps TRBD1 as D (5 bases). Trimming cost V 6 bases and J 0 bases, with 12 bases left between them. The CDR3 length is 15 residues. The germline gives CDR1 MNHEY, CDR2 SVGAGI. CDR3 region: CASRVDSYSGNTIYF. In DNA, the CDR3 is TGTGCCAGCAGGGTTGACAGTTACTCTGGAAACACCATATATTTT.

V usage is TRBV19 and J usage is TRBJ2-2, with a possible D match to TRBD2 (5 bases). The germline gives CDR1 LNHDA, CDR2 SQIVND (reference sequence). Deletions cut 7 bases from V and 1 base from J, with 10 bases between. The CDR3 is 14 residues long. The CDR3 region is CASTDGGNTGELFF. The CDR3, as DNA: TGTGCCAGTACAGATGGAGGGAACACCGGGGAGCTGTTTTTT.

There are a few counts of this clone. The chain couples TRBV11-2 to TRBJ2-1; no definite D call. Trimming stripped 1 base from V and 6 bases from J, with 7 bases between. This CDR3 has 13 amino acids. Looked up from germline, CDR1 is SGHAT and CDR2 is FQNNGV. CDR3 amino acids: CASSLGLPNEQFF. DNA of the CDR3: TGTGCCAGCAGCTTAGGGCTGCCCAATGAGCAGTTCTTC.

This chain connects TRBV10-3 to TRBJ2-1; the D is unclear. The length of the CDR3 is 13 residues. V was pared by 4 bases and J by 3 bases, with 7 bases between. From germline, CDR1 is ENHRY and CDR2 SYGVKD. CDR3 in amino acids: CAISGRNYNEQFF. The CDR3 DNA follows: TGTGCCATCAGTGGGCGGAACTACAATGAGCAGTTCTTC.

V gene TRBV29-1 combines with J gene TRBJ2-7; 8 nucleotides align to TRBD1. CDR3 length equals 13 residues. Germline V lookup: CDR1 SQVTM, CDR2 ANQGSEA. V was pared by 0 bases and J by 5 bases, with 3 bases of the junction left unmatched. CDR3 bases: TGCAGCGTTGAAGATTGGACAGGGAACGAGCAGTACTTC. Amino acids: CSVEDWTGNEQYF.

This clone was found a few times. The V call is TRBV9, the J call TRBJ2-5; TRBD1 aligns across 7 bases. Germline CDR1 reads SGDLS; CDR2 reads YYNGEE. With 4 bases clipped from V and 2 bases from J, the junction kept 11 bases outside the gene matches. The CDR3 contains 16 residues. The CDR3 DNA reads TGTGCCAGCAGCACAGGACAGGCGCTCCGACAAGAGACCCAGTACTTC. Amino acids: CASSTGQALRQETQYF. The variable domain in full, completed from reference TRBV9 and TRBJ2-5, reads DSGVTQTPKHLITATGQRVTLRCSPRSGDLSVYWYQQSLDQGLQFLIQYYNGEERAKGNILERFSAQQFPDLHSELNLSSLELGDSALYFCASSTGQALRQETQYFGPGTRLLVL.

The chain joins TRBV14 to TRBJ2-1, with 9 bases that match TRBD1. This CDR3 has 14 residues. J was trimmed by 7 bases and V by 4 bases; bases with no gene match: 5. From germline, CDR1 is SGHDN and CDR2 FVKESK. DNA for the CDR3: TGTGCCAGCAGCCGGGACAGGGTATTGAATGAGCAGTTCTTC. It codes for CASSRDRVLNEQFF.